This record covers a single T cell receptor (beta chain). Its target is not known. The sample belongs to a study of shared clonotypes between healthy human individuals. Study-wide results and limits: Limitation of the genetic and exposure-history diversity represented came from the few donors.

CD45RO-negative CD8 cells positively selected for CCR7 made up the naive population, which excluded terminally differentiated effector memory CD45RA+ cells. Clones were read by immunoSEQ multiplex PCR, and TCRdb kept only the in-frame ones, dropping some. Here the sample spans approximately 2,000,000 clones, approximately 92% being singletons. This receptor was obtained from a man aged 18-30 years in good health. Some clones in this sample may be carry-over from other donors' samples. The sample consisted of naive CD8+ T cells from PBMCs.

The CDR3 bases are TGTGCCAGCAGCCGTAACAATCAGCCCCAGCATTTT. As protein: CASSRNNQPQHF. The chain combines TRBV28 with TRBJ1-5; D gene unclear. This CDR3 has 12 residues. CDR1 and CDR2 from the germline V gene are MDHEN and SYDVKM. Trimming took off 6 bases at V and 3 bases at J, with 6 bases between the two ends.